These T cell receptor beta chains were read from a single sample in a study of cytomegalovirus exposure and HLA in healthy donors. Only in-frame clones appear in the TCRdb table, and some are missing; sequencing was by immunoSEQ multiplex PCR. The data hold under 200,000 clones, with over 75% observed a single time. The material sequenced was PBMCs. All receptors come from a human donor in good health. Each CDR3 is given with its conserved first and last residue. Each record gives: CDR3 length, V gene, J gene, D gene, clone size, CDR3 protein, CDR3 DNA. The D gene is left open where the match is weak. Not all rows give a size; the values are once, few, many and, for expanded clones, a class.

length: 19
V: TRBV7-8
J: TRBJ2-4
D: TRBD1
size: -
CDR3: CASSLWTGGRIGAKNIQYF
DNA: TGTGCCAGCAGCTTGTGGACAGGGGGCAGGATAGGGGCCAAAAACATTCAGTACTTC

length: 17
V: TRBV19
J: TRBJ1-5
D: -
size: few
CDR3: CASSKLGQARNNQPQHF
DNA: TGTGCCAGTAGTAAATTAGGCCAGGCCAGAAACAATCAGCCCCAGCATTTT

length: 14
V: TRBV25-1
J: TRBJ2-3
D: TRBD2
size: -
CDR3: CASTLAGGRDTQYF
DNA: TGTGCCAGCACGTTAGCGGGGGGAAGGGATACGCAGTATTTT

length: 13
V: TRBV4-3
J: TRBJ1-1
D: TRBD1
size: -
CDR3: CASSKTGASEAFF
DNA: TGCGCCAGCAGCAAAACAGGGGCTTCAGAAGCTTTCTTT

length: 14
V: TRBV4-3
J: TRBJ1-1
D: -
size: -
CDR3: CASSQVLRASEAFF
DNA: TGCGCCAGCAGCCAAGTTTTGAGGGCATCTGAAGCTTTCTTT

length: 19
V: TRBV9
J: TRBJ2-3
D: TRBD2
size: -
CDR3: CASSAAKRGGLLGTDTQYF
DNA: TGTGCCAGCAGCGCAGCAAAGCGGGGGGGCCTTCTGGGCACAGATACGCAGTATTTT

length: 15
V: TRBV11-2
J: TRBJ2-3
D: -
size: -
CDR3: CASSLMGGGKDTQYF
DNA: TGTGCCAGCAGCTTGATGGGAGGAGGAAAAGATACGCAGTATTTT

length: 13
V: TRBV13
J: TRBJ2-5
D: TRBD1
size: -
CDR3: CASSLGDRGPLYF
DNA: TGTGCCAGCAGCTTGGGCGACAGGGGACCCCTTTACTTC

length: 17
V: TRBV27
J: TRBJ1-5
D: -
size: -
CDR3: CASSPSGTLYSNQPQHF
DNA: TGTGCCAGCAGTCCCTCCGGGACATTGTATAGCAATCAGCCCCAGCATTTT

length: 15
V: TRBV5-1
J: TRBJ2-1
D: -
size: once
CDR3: CASSVDSMSYNEQFF
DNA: TGCGCCAGCAGCGTCGACAGTATGTCCTACAATGAGCAGTTCTTC

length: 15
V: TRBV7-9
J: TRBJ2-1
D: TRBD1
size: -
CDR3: CASSYTGGSYNEQFF
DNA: TGTGCCAGCAGTTATACAGGGGGCTCCTACAATGAGCAGTTCTTC

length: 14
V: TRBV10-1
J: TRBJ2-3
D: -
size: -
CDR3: CASSGLPYTDTQYF
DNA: TGCGCCAGCAGTGGACTTCCCTACACAGATACGCAGTATTTT

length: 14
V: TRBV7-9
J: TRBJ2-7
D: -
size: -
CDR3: CASARELSIDEQYF
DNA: TGTGCCAGCGCACGAGAGCTGTCGATCGACGAGCAGTACTTC

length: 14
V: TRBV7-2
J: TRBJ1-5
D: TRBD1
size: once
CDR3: CASSFTGDNQPQHF
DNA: TGTGCCAGCAGCTTTACAGGGGACAATCAGCCCCAGCATTTT

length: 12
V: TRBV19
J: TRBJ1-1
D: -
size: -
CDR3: CASRNINTEAFF
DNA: TGTGCCAGTAGGAACATTAACACTGAAGCTTTCTTT

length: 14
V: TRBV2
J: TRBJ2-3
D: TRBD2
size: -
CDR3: CASGGGLGTDTQYF
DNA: TGTGCCAGCGGGGGGGGGTTGGGCACAGATACGCAGTATTTT

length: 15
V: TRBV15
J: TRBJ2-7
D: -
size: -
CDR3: CATSRIGPGVDEQYF
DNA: TGTGCCACCAGCAGAATTGGCCCGGGGGTCGACGAGCAGTACTTC

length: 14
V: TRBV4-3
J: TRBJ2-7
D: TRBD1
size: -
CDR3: CASSQGTGPYEQYF
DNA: TGCGCCAGCAGCCAAGGGACAGGGCCGTACGAGCAGTACTTC

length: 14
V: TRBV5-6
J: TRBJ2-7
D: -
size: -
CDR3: CASSLVRGTNEQYF
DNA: TGTGCCAGCAGCTTAGTTCGCGGGACCAACGAGCAGTACTTC

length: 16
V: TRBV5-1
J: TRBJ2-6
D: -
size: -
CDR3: CASSLEGVSGANVLTF
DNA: TGCGCCAGCAGCTTGGAAGGGGTGTCTGGGGCCAACGTCCTGACTTTC

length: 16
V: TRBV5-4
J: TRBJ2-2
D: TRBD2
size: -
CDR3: CASSSVWGGDTGELFF
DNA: TGTGCCAGCAGCTCTGTTTGGGGAGGGGACACCGGGGAGCTGTTTTTT

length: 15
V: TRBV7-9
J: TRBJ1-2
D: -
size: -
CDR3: CASSDSPGPNYGYTF
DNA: TGTGCCAGCAGCGATTCCCCAGGTCCTAACTATGGCTACACCTTC

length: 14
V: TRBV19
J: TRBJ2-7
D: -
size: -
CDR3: CASSIGSAPYEQYF
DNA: TGTGCCAGTAGTATAGGGAGCGCCCCCTACGAGCAGTACTTC

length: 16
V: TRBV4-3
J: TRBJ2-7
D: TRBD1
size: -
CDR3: CASSQHPGQGYHEQYF
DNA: TGCGCCAGCAGCCAACACCCGGGACAGGGGTACCACGAGCAGTACTTC

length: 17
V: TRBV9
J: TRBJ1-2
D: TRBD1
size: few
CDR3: CASSVGDRGFVDYGYTF
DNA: TGTGCCAGCAGCGTAGGGGACAGGGGTTTTGTAGACTATGGCTACACCTTC

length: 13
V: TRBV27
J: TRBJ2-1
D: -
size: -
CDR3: CASSFGLYLEQFF
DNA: TGTGCCAGCAGTTTCGGACTCTACCTTGAGCAGTTCTTC